The clone carrying this TCR beta chain showed up just once. The data were taken from a study of cytomegalovirus exposure and HLA in healthy donors. A multiplex PCR was run with 60 Vbeta primers and 13 Jbeta primers. Produced via immunoSEQ multiplex PCR; TCRdb's table is partial and in-frame only. This sample has approximately 110,000 clones, with roughly 83% found just once. Germline CDR1 SQVTM, CDR2 ANQGSEA. The CDR3 runs 11 residues. V dropped 3 bases and J dropped 6 bases, with 8 bases sitting between them. The receptor was derived from a woman between 18 and 30 years old in good health and CMV-seropositive. This chain links TRBV29-1 with TRBJ1-2, with D possibly matching TRBD1 (6 bases). Source material: PBMCs. This CDR3 is CSVERGHGYTF. CDR3 nucleotides: TGCAGCGTTGAGCGGGGGCATGGCTACACCTTC.